This T cell receptor beta chain was obtained from a study of T cell changes during pregnancy in multiple sclerosis. Sequencing used immunoSEQ multiplex PCR; TCRdb keeps in-frame clones, though not all of them. The sample yields about 9,500 clones, 65% to 85% seen once. Germline V CDR1 and CDR2: SQVTM, ANQGSEA. The ends lost 5 bases at V and 2 bases at J; junction bases unmatched: 9. This CDR3 contains 14 residues. The material sequenced was CD8+ T cells from peripheral blood mononuclear cells, taken in the third trimester of pregnancy. This rearrangement joins TRBV29-1 to TRBJ2-7; 7 bases align to TRBD2. This sequence originates from a female donor in good health, enrolled as a control in a pregnancy study. CDR3 region: CSVHVGGRPYEQYF. The CDR3 nucleotides are TGCAGCGTTCACGTCGGGGGGAGGCCCTACGAGCAGTACTTC.